Listed here is a single TCR beta chain. Its antigen is currently unknown. The germline gives CDR1 MDHEN, CDR2 SYDVKM. CDR3 length: 16 amino acids. Losses at the gene ends were 2 bases for V and 3 bases for J; bases not matched to a gene: 7. Treatment in this sample: roughly nine-day PBMC culture with coronavirus spike peptide pools or control peptides (ViraFEST assay). Pre-COVID-19 pandemic sampling (2011-2018) yielded the unexposed donor's CD4+ T cells. Every well contained around 2.2 million PBMCs, which were grown with about 9.2 IU/ml IL-2 and roughly 10 ug/ml peptide pools. Cultured CD4+ T cells had their DNA profiled by the Oncomine TCR Beta short-read assay. Genomic DNA was isolated from cultured CD4+ T cells. One entry per CDR3 protein, called by TCRdb with MiXCR from the PCR reads. Found here are roughly 5,700 distinct CDR3 sequences, around 40% of them singletons; the top ten hold around 45%.

The data were taken from a study of vaccination and CD4 T cells after COVID-19. Study as a whole: There were six male and four female convalescents, and two of them were Hispanic.

This sequence joins TRBV28 and TRBJ2-7, with TRBD1 matching 10 bases. Material for sequencing was CD4+ T cells from blood, cultured in vitro. This receptor was obtained from a human donor in good health. CDR3 sequence: CASSLVGTGANYEQYF. Written as DNA, the CDR3 is TGTGCCAGCAGTTTAGTCGGGACAGGGGCCAACTACGAGCAGTACTTC.